One sample yielded the 10 T cell receptor beta chains listed below, sequenced in a study of human T cells and chemical hapten exposure. In TCRdb, the RACE reads were re-called with MiXCR into one record per CDR3 protein. In the table there are 75,000 to 90,000 distinct CDR3 sequences, approximately 8% of which are singletons. Time point given: patch test 1, 2 weeks after DPC sensitization. As to treatment: therapeutic diphenylcyclopropenone sensitization with weekly scalp DPC. Here the sequenced sample was whole blood, taken in connection with sensitization to the hapten diphenylcyclopropenone (DPC). The receptors shown here come from a woman in her twenties or thirties with alopecia areata. Some clones in this sample may be carry-over from other donors' samples.

This clonotype was seen many times. The J gene is TRBJ2-7, the V gene TRBV12-5; 8 positions match TRBD1. The germline CDR1 and CDR2 sequences are LGHNT and FRNRAP. The trim removed 3 bases at V and 2 bases at J, leaving 3 bases unmatched. This CDR3 has 14 residues. CDR3 DNA: TGTGCTAGTGGTTTCGACAGGGGCGCCTACGAGCAGTACTTC. Translating gives CASGFDRGAYEQYF.

Many counts were recorded for this clonotype. This rearrangement joins TRBV20-1 to TRBJ2-3; 8 positions match TRBD2. This CDR3 is 15 amino acids long. CDR1 is DFQATT, CDR2 SNEGSKA, per germline (reference sequence). V trimming: 5 bases; J trimming: 4 bases; junction bases outside the gene matches: 11. The CDR3, as DNA: TGCAGTGCTGAATACAGCGGGGGAAGAGCAGATACGCAGTATTTT. Its translation: CSAEYSGGRADTQYF.

This clonotype has only one observation. CDR3 amino acids: CASSLVRAREAFF. The DNA for the CDR3 is TGTGCCAGCAGCTTAGTCCGGGCCAGAGAAGCTTTCTTT. The chain employs TRBV7-2 and TRBJ1-1; D not certain. CDR1 is SGHTA and CDR2 is FQGNSA in the germline V gene. The CDR3 has 13 residues. Trimming pared 1 base from V and 8 bases from J, leaving 11 bases between.

This clonotype was observed a handful of times. The rearrangement joins TRBV29-1 to TRBJ1-1, with 9 bases aligning to TRBD1. From germline, CDR1 is SQVTM and CDR2 ANQGSEA. The CDR3 loop spans 14 amino acids. V was pared by 3 bases and J by 3 bases, with 5 bases of the junction left unmatched. The CDR3 is CSVDGQGTHTEAFF. The DNA of the CDR3 is TGCAGCGTTGATGGACAGGGGACTCACACTGAAGCTTTCTTT.

This clonotype was counted a few times. This chain joins TRBV7-9 and TRBJ1-1; TRBD1 aligns across 9 bases. Trimming took 4 bases from V and 0 from J; bases not matched to a gene: 0. The CDR3 is made up of 14 amino acids. The germline CDR1 and CDR2 sequences are SEHNR and FQNEAQ (reference sequence). CDR3 protein: CASSWTGVNTEAFF. The DNA for the CDR3 is TGTGCCAGCAGCTGGACAGGGGTGAACACTGAAGCTTTCTTT. Full variable domain (missing parts from reference TRBV7-9 and TRBJ1-1): DTGVSQNPRHKITKRGQNVTFRCDPISEHNRLYWYRQTLGQGPEFLTYFQNEAQLEKSRLLSDRFSAERPKGSFSTLEIQRTEQGDSAMYLCASSWTGVNTEAFFGQGTRLTVV.

This clonotype was counted at least ten times. This chain joins TRBV29-1 and TRBJ1-1; D not resolved. Looked up from germline, CDR1 is SQVTM and CDR2 is ANQGSEA. The CDR3 is made up of 12 amino acids. V was clipped by 7 bases and J by 2 bases, with 11 bases between them. In DNA, the CDR3 is TGCAGCGCCGGGCGTGAAAACACTGAAGCTTTCTTT. Translating it yields CSAGRENTEAFF.

The rearrangement uses TRBV5-1 and TRBJ1-5, with D possibly TRBD1 on 6 matching bases. V dropped 3 bases and J dropped 4 bases, with 11 bases sitting between them. There are 14 residues in the CDR3. CDR1 is SGHRS and CDR2 is YFSETQ in the germline V gene. CDR3 coding DNA: TGCGCCAGCAGCTCAGGACAGCCTAATCAGCCCCAGCATTTT. Protein sequence: CASSSGQPNQPQHF.

This clonotype was detected ten times or more. The V and J genes are TRBV15 and TRBJ2-7, with 9 nucleotides matching TRBD1. Germline values: CDR1 LNHNV, CDR2 YYDKDF (reference sequence). This CDR3 has 16 amino acids. The V and J ends lost 1 base and 3 bases, in that order; junction bases with no gene match: 7. The CDR3 region is CATSRGGGQGIYEQYF. CDR3 DNA: TGTGCCACCAGCAGAGGAGGTGGACAGGGGATCTACGAGCAGTACTTC.

With respect to this clonotype: One base away lies a much larger clone, so this may be a sequencing read error. This chain links TRBV2 with TRBJ2-1; 7 nucleotides agree with TRBD2. J gave up 4 bases and V 7 bases, and 7 bases lay outside the gene matches. CDR1 SNHLY and CDR2 FYNNEI come from the germline V gene. There are 14 residues in the CDR3. This CDR3 reads CASKGLSPYNEQFF. In nucleotides, the CDR3 is TGTGCCAGCAAGGGACTATCCCCTTACAATGAGCAGTTCTTC.

Comment on this clonotype: This clone may be a read error of a much larger clone one base away. The genes are TRBV5-1 and TRBJ2-7, with unresolved D. The CDR3 has 14 residues. CDR1 and CDR2 (germline): SGHRS, YFSETQ. The DNA for the CDR3 is TGCGTCAGCAGCTTGCCTGAGACCTCCTACGAGCAGTACTTC. Translation gives CVSSLPETSYEQYF.